This TCR beta chain was captured by sequencing in a study of identical twins. Study results and caveats: The more abundant beta clonotypes in cord blood had fewer insertions, and memory repertoires did not show this.

A note on this clonotype: Its antigen is unknown.

One entry per CDR3 protein results from TCRdb running MiXCR on the 5' RACE reads. The sample consists of about 720,000 distinct CDR3 sequences, roughly 18% of them appearing once. V shed 2 bases, J shed 7 bases, and the junction held 11 bases outside the gene matches. The CDR3 totals 16 residues. Germline V gene data show CDR1 as SNHLY and CDR2 as FYNNEI. These data were likewise used in another study, on T cells expressing NK-cell markers. That work states: In a few donors, dominant clonotypes made up about 28.3-60.1% of CD3+CD56-NKG2C+ cells.

Sequencing was carried out using PBMCs. The chain joins TRBV2 to TRBJ1-5, with TRBD1 matching 7 bases. This clonotype was obtained from a woman younger than 30 in good health. The CDR3 DNA sequence: TGTGCCAGCAGTGAATCTGCGGCAGGGGGAGGCCAGCCCCAGCATTTT. It specifies CASSESAAGGGQPQHF.